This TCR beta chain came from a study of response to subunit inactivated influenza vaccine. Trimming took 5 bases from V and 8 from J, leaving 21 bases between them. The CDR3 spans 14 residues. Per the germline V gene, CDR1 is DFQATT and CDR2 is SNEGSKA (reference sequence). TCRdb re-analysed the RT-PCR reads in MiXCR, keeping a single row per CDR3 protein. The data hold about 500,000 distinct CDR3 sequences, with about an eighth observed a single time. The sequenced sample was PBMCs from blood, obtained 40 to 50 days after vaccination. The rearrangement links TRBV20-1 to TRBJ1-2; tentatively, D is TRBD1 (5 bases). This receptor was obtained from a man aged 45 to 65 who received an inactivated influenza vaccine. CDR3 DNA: TGCAGTGCTGAGGGCGGAGGGACGGACGGCGGCTACACCTTC. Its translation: CSAEGGGTDGGYTF.